Here is one T cell receptor (beta chain) with its context. Here immunoSEQ multiplex PCR was the method, and the copy in TCRdb shows in-frame clones only, minus some. The sample yields tens of thousands of clones, 70% to 90% seen once. This sample was taken from a study of technical replicates of blood from a handful of donors. This CDR3 has 13 residues. The V and J ends lost 0 bases and 9 bases respectively, with 12 bases between them. The germline V gene has CDR1 SGHDN and CDR2 FVKESK. This receptor was identified in a human donor in good health. Some clones in this sample may be carry-over from other donors' samples. Sequencing was done on a sample of PBMCs. The chain is built from TRBV14 and TRBJ2-7; no firm D call. DNA for the CDR3: TGTGCCAGCAGCCAAGAAGAAGGTTCGGGGCAGTACTTC. Its protein is CASSQEEGSGQYF.